Listed below are T cell receptor beta chains from one sample, sequenced in a study of cytomegalovirus exposure and HLA in healthy donors. TCRdb's table, derived via immunoSEQ multiplex PCR, lists solely in-frame clones and lacks some. The sample carries 150,000 to 200,000 clones, about 90% recorded once. Sequencing used PBMCs. Receptors were obtained from a girl under three years old in good health and CMV-seronegative. Both conserved end residues are part of each CDR3. Each record gives: clone size, J gene, V gene, D gene, CDR3 protein, CDR3 DNA. A D gene is named only where the DNA matches it firmly. A row's size may be missing; if present it is once, few, many or a size class.

>once|TRBJ2-2|TRBV7-9|TRBD2
CASSSRRLAGVSGELFF
TGTGCCAGCAGCTCCCGTCGACTAGCGGGAGTTTCCGGGGAGCTGTTTTTT
>NA|TRBJ1-1|TRBV11-2|NA
CASRLGGNTEAFF
TGTGCCAGCAGACTCGGTGGGAACACTGAAGCTTTCTTT
>once|TRBJ2-1|TRBV15|NA
CATSRASLSYNEQFF
TGTGCCACCAGCAGAGCTAGCCTGTCCTACAATGAGCAGTTCTTC
>NA|TRBJ2-1|TRBV7-9|NA
CASSHGHAQNEQFF
TGTGCCAGCAGTCATGGACACGCTCAGAATGAGCAGTTCTTC
>NA|TRBJ2-1|TRBV4-3|TRBD2
CASSRQWTSGYNEQFF
TGCGCCAGCAGCCGCCAATGGACTAGCGGATACAATGAGCAGTTCTTC
>NA|TRBJ1-2|TRBV5-1|NA
CASSPNNTKQGNNYGYTF
TGCGCCAGCAGCCCTAATAATACAAAACAGGGAAATAACTATGGCTACACCTTC
>NA|TRBJ2-6|TRBV9|NA
CASGRGGSGANVLTF
TGTGCCAGCGGGAGGGGGGGCTCTGGGGCCAACGTCCTGACTTTC
>once|TRBJ1-3|TRBV4-2|NA
CASSRRGLSSGNTIYF
TGTGCCAGCAGCCGTAGAGGCCTGAGCTCTGGAAACACCATATATTTT
>NA|TRBJ2-7|TRBV11-2|NA
CASSPRPGQEGYEQYF
TGTGCCAGCAGCCCACGCCCCGGACAGGAGGGGTACGAGCAGTACTTC
>NA|TRBJ1-2|TRBV21-1|NA
CASSNSGSGYTF
TGTGCCAGCAGCAACTCGGGAAGTGGCTACACCTTC
>NA|TRBJ2-2|TRBV5-8|TRBD2
CASSSGLAFNTGELFF
TGTGCCAGCAGCTCGGGACTAGCGTTCAACACCGGGGAGCTGTTTTTT
>NA|TRBJ1-3|TRBV10-3|TRBD1
CAISEVGTGLGNTIYF
TGTGCCATCAGTGAAGTAGGGACAGGGCTCGGAAACACCATATATTTT
>once|TRBJ1-6|TRBV7-2|TRBD1
CASSLGTGVGSPLHF
TGTGCCAGCAGCTTAGGAACAGGGGTCGGTTCACCCCTCCACTTT
>NA|TRBJ2-1|TRBV4-3|TRBD2
CASSQDNLAGGSSYNEQFF
TGCGCCAGCAGCCAAGACAACCTAGCGGGAGGATCATCCTACAATGAGCAGTTCTTC
>few|TRBJ2-5|TRBV7-2|NA
CASFLRGGDETQYF
TGTGCCAGCTTCCTTAGGGGGGGAGATGAGACCCAGTACTTC
>NA|TRBJ2-7|TRBV19|TRBD1
CASSSSGTGPYEQYF
TGTGCCAGTAGCTCGAGCGGGACAGGGCCCTACGAGCAGTACTTC
>NA|TRBJ2-3|TRBV19|NA
CASSPPGSDTQYF
TGTGCCAGTAGTCCGCCCGGGTCAGATACGCAGTATTTT
>once|TRBJ2-7|TRBV4-3|TRBD1
CASSPGTGTYEQYF
TGCGCCAGCAGCCCGGGGACAGGGACCTACGAGCAGTACTTC
>NA|TRBJ2-5|TRBV15|NA
CATSRHGGTPHETQYF
TGTGCCACCAGCAGACATGGCGGTACTCCCCATGAGACCCAGTACTTC
>NA|TRBJ2-7|TRBV6-5|NA
CASSYSLDGYEQYF
TGTGCCAGCAGTTACTCGCTAGACGGCTACGAGCAGTACTTC
>NA|TRBJ2-1|TRBV28|NA
CASSLFDLQAGLSYNEQFF
TGTGCCAGCAGTTTATTCGACCTCCAGGCGGGGTTATCCTACAATGAGCAGTTCTTC
>NA|TRBJ2-2|TRBV5-5|NA
CASSLDGDTGELFF
TGTGCCAGCAGCTTGGACGGAGACACCGGGGAGCTGTTTTTT
>NA|TRBJ2-7|TRBV5-1|TRBD1
CASSGRTGVYEQYF
TGCGCCAGCAGCGGACGGACAGGGGTCTACGAGCAGTACTTC
>NA|TRBJ2-7|TRBV11-2|TRBD1
CASSPIGTGSEQYF
TGTGCCAGCAGCCCGATCGGGACAGGGTCCGAGCAGTACTTC
>NA|TRBJ2-2|TRBV5-1|NA
CASSLRDPNTGELFF
TGCGCCAGCAGCCTGCGGGACCCGAACACCGGGGAGCTGTTTTTT
>NA|TRBJ2-3|TRBV6-1|NA
CASSEGVGADTQYF
TGTGCCAGCAGTGAGGGAGTCGGCGCAGATACGCAGTATTTT
>NA|TRBJ1-1|TRBV7-9|NA
CASRTSPEAFF
TGTGCCAGCAGAACATCACCTGAAGCTTTCTTT
>NA|TRBJ2-5|TRBV29-1|NA
CSVASNLRAETQYF
TGCAGCGTTGCTTCTAACTTGAGGGCAGAGACCCAGTACTTC
>once|TRBJ1-3|TRBV6-6|NA
CASMRGDTIYF
TGTGCCAGCATGCGGGGAGACACCATATATTTT
>NA|TRBJ1-2|TRBV29-1|NA
CSAPHDSFYGYTF
TGCAGCGCCCCTCATGACAGTTTCTATGGCTACACCTTC
>NA|TRBJ2-2|TRBV29-1|TRBD2
CSAGRGGQTGELFF
TGCAGCGCCGGGCGGGGGGGCCAGACCGGGGAGCTGTTTTTT
>NA|TRBJ2-3|TRBV2|NA
CASSEGSGGTDTQYF
TGTGCCAGCAGTGAAGGTAGCGGAGGCACAGATACGCAGTATTTT
>NA|TRBJ2-7|TRBV7-4|TRBD1
CANFPGTGPYEQYF
TGTGCCAACTTCCCCGGGACAGGTCCTTACGAGCAGTACTTC
>NA|TRBJ1-3|TRBV5-4|NA
CASSRDSYSGNTIYF
TGTGCCAGCAGCCGTGACAGCTACTCTGGAAACACCATATATTTT
>NA|TRBJ1-5|TRBV7-9|NA
CASSYVDQPQHF
TGTGCCAGCAGCTATGTCGATCAGCCCCAGCATTTT
>NA|TRBJ2-1|TRBV13|NA
CASSLTGTAYLSYNEQFF
TGTGCCAGCAGCTTAACCGGGACTGCATACCTCTCCTACAATGAGCAGTTCTTC
>NA|TRBJ2-3|TRBV5-1|TRBD2
CASSLANVAGGTDTQYF
TGCGCCAGCAGCTTGGCCAACGTAGCGGGAGGCACAGATACGCAGTATTTT
>NA|TRBJ2-1|TRBV5-1|TRBD2
CASRGYGGSISYNEQFF
TGCGCCAGCAGGGGATACGGGGGGAGTATTTCCTACAATGAGCAGTTCTTC
>NA|TRBJ2-1|TRBV6-6|TRBD2
CASSSPGGLNEQFF
TGTGCCAGCAGTTCCCCGGGGGGGCTGAATGAGCAGTTCTTC
>NA|TRBJ2-5|TRBV27|NA
CASSSHPGTRETQYF
TGTGCCAGCAGTTCTCATCCCGGGACAAGGGAGACCCAGTACTTC
>NA|TRBJ1-3|TRBV6-1|NA
CASSEDRVPGNTIYF
TGTGCCAGCAGTGAAGACAGGGTCCCCGGAAACACCATATATTTT
>once|TRBJ1-1|TRBV10-2|NA
CASSETGLGNTEAFF
TGCGCCAGCAGTGAGACAGGGTTGGGGAACACTGAAGCTTTCTTT
>NA|TRBJ2-7|TRBV5-1|NA
CASSLDVHSYEQYF
TGCGCCAGCAGCTTGGATGTACACTCCTACGAGCAGTACTTC
>NA|TRBJ2-7|TRBV2|TRBD2
CASSRTSGHSYEQYF
TGTGCCAGCAGCCGGACTAGCGGGCACTCCTACGAGCAGTACTTC
>NA|TRBJ2-5|TRBV2|NA
CASSLDRGGETQYF
TGTGCCAGCAGTCTGGACCGGGGTGGGGAGACCCAGTACTTC
>NA|TRBJ2-5|TRBV10-3|TRBD1
CAIRGTGVETQYF
TGTGCCATCCGCGGGACAGGGGTGGAGACCCAGTACTTC
>NA|TRBJ2-7|TRBV4-1|TRBD1
CASSHLTGTYEQYF
TGCGCCAGCAGCCACTTGACAGGGACCTACGAGCAGTACTTC
>NA|TRBJ2-7|TRBV7-3|TRBD2
CASSPRSGSGYEQYF
TGTGCCAGCAGCCCTCGTAGCGGGAGCGGGTACGAGCAGTACTTC
>NA|TRBJ2-1|TRBV5-6|NA
CASSLGPAGQVYNEQFF
TGTGCCAGCAGCCTGGGCCCAGCGGGACAGGTCTACAATGAGCAGTTCTTC
>NA|TRBJ1-2|TRBV5-1|NA
CASSLQGYGYTF
TGCGCCAGCAGCTTGCAGGGCTATGGCTACACCTTC
>NA|TRBJ2-1|TRBV9|TRBD2
CASSLTSGGYNEQFF
TGTGCCAGCAGCCTTACTAGCGGGGGATACAATGAGCAGTTCTTC
>NA|TRBJ2-5|TRBV7-9|TRBD2
CASRDSGGQETQYF
TGTGCCAGCAGAGATAGCGGGGGGCAAGAGACCCAGTACTTC
>NA|TRBJ1-5|TRBV6-5|NA
CASSYSQGNQPQHF
TGTGCCAGCAGTTACTCGCAGGGCAATCAGCCCCAGCATTTT
>NA|TRBJ2-2|TRBV29-1|TRBD1
CSVADRGVNGELFF
TGCAGCGTCGCCGACAGGGGGGTTAACGGGGAGCTGTTTTTT
>NA|TRBJ2-1|TRBV6-5|NA
CASSYSSAEIYNEQFF
TGTGCCAGCAGTTACTCGAGCGCAGAGATCTACAATGAGCAGTTCTTC